A selection of T cell receptor beta chains follows, all from one sample in a study of blood T cell repertoires in COVID-19. Sequencing used immunoSEQ multiplex PCR; TCRdb keeps in-frame clones, though not all of them. Of approximately 180,000 clones listed, more than 75% are singletons. The specimen was peripheral blood. These receptors were collected from a person in their 70s with COVID-19, enrolled during active disease. Each CDR3 is given with its conserved first and last residue. D genes are given only for firm matches. Size is omitted from some rows. Given values are once, few, many or a class for expanded clones.

TGTGCCAGCAGTGCGGGGACAATTTATAGCAATCAGCCCCAGCATTTT,CASSAGTIYSNQPQHF,TRBJ1-5,.,.,TRBV6-1
TGTGCCAGCTCTAAGGACAGCTATACGCAGTATTTT,CASSKDSYTQYF,TRBJ2-3,.,.,TRBV18
TGCAGCGTTGGGCATGCATCTGGAAACACCATATATTTT,CSVGHASGNTIYF,TRBJ1-3,once,.,TRBV29-1
TGTGCCAGCCGGAGTGGTCATGAGCAGTTCTTC,CASRSGHEQFF,TRBJ2-1,.,.,TRBV2
TGTGCCAGCAGTCCCCTAGCGGGGGCATACAATGAGCAGTTCTTC,CASSPLAGAYNEQFF,TRBJ2-1,.,TRBD2,TRBV6-5
TGTGCCAGCAAGGGCCTCCCGGGGGGGCACAATGAGCAGTTCTTC,CASKGLPGGHNEQFF,TRBJ2-1,.,TRBD2,TRBV2
TGCGCCAGCAGCCTGGCTAGCGGCTACACAGATACGCAGTATTTT,CASSLASGYTDTQYF,TRBJ2-3,.,TRBD2,TRBV4-3
TGTGCCAGCAGCCTCAGGGAAAATTCACCCCTCCACTTT,CASSLRENSPLHF,TRBJ1-6,.,.,TRBV5-8
TGTGCCAGCAGGACCGGGAAAAACACCGGGGAGCTGTTTTTT,CASRTGKNTGELFF,TRBJ2-2,once,.,TRBV6-5
TGTGCCAGCAGCCGCCGGACAGGGACGTACTCCTACGAGCAGTACTTC,CASSRRTGTYSYEQYF,TRBJ2-7,.,TRBD1,TRBV6-2/TRBV6-3
TGTGCCAGTAGTCCCCTGGGCGAGCCCCAGCATTTT,CASSPLGEPQHF,TRBJ1-5,.,.,TRBV19
TGTGCCAGCAGCTCGAGCGGAGGACAGGGGATCGAGACCCAGTACTTC,CASSSSGGQGIETQYF,TRBJ2-5,.,TRBD1,TRBV5-6
TGCAGCGTTGGGGGGGGTGAAAAACTGTTTTTT,CSVGGGEKLFF,TRBJ1-4,.,.,TRBV29-1
TGTGCCTGGAGTCTACAGGGGAGCGAGCCCCAGCATTTT,CAWSLQGSEPQHF,TRBJ1-5,.,TRBD1,TRBV30
TGCGCCAGCAGGACTAGCGGGGCTTCCTACGAGCAGTACTTC,CASRTSGASYEQYF,TRBJ2-7,many,TRBD2,TRBV5-1
TGTGCCAGCAGCCAGGGACTAGCGGGAACCACCGGGGAGCTGTTTTTT,CASSQGLAGTTGELFF,TRBJ2-2,.,TRBD2,TRBV7-3
TGTGCCAGCAGTTTCGACCGGACAGGGGGAATTGGGGCGATTATCTTGGGCTACGAGCAGTACTTC,CASSFDRTGGIGAIILGYEQYF,TRBJ2-7,.,TRBD1,TRBV28
TGTGCCAGCAGCTGGACCGGCGGGGGTACCTCCTACGAGCAGTACTTC,CASSWTGGGTSYEQYF,TRBJ2-7,.,TRBD2,TRBV7-2
TGTGCCAGCAGCTCCGGCCCAGGGGATACGCAGTATTTT,CASSSGPGDTQYF,TRBJ2-3,.,.,TRBV5-4
TGTGCCAGCAACTCCAGGACAAACAATTCACCCCTCCACTTT,CASNSRTNNSPLHF,TRBJ1-6,.,.,TRBV2
TGTGCCAGTAAATCAGGGGATCGGGAGACCCAGTACTTC,CASKSGDRETQYF,TRBJ2-5,few,.,TRBV19
TGTGCCAGCAGCTTACGGCCTAGCGGGGGCTACAATGAGCAGTTCTTC,CASSLRPSGGYNEQFF,TRBJ2-1,.,TRBD2,TRBV7-3
TGCGCCAGCAGCCACGGGACAGCGGGCACTGAAGCTTTCTTT,CASSHGTAGTEAFF,TRBJ1-1,.,TRBD1,TRBV5-1
TGTGCCAGTAGTACGGTAGCAGGACAGGGGAGGAAAGAGGAGCCCCAGCATTTT,CASSTVAGQGRKEEPQHF,TRBJ1-5,.,TRBD1,TRBV19
TGTGCCAGCAAGCCCGGGACAGGGGGACTTCCGCAGTTCTTC,CASKPGTGGLPQFF,TRBJ2-1,.,TRBD1,TRBV27
TGTGCCAGTAGTTCGACGGGAAATAGCAATCAGCCCCAGCATTTT,CASSSTGNSNQPQHF,TRBJ1-5,.,.,TRBV19
TGTGCCAGCAGCATGGGACTAGCCCCAGATACGCAGTATTTT,CASSMGLAPDTQYF,TRBJ2-3,.,TRBD2,TRBV7-2
TGTGCCAGTAGTCTAAGCTCCTATAATTCACCCCTCCACTTT,CASSLSSYNSPLHF,TRBJ1-6,.,.,TRBV7-9
TGTGCCACCAGCAGAGTGTCTGGGACAGGGGCCGGGGAGCAGTACTTC,CATSRVSGTGAGEQYF,TRBJ2-7,.,TRBD1,TRBV15
TGTGCCAGCAGCCAGGGGGTAGGTAGCGGGATCACCGGGGAGCTGTTTTTT,CASSQGVGSGITGELFF,TRBJ2-2,.,TRBD2,TRBV3-1/TRBV3-2
TGTGCCAGCAGCTCTGGGCGCACAGATACGCAGTATTTT,CASSSGRTDTQYF,TRBJ2-3,.,.,TRBV11-2
TGTGCCACCAGCAGGGGACAGCAATATGGCTACACCTTC,CATSRGQQYGYTF,TRBJ1-2,.,TRBD1,TRBV15
TGTGCCAGCAGCTTCCAGGCGCAGACTGGAAACACCATATATTTT,CASSFQAQTGNTIYF,TRBJ1-3,.,.,TRBV7-8
TGTGCCAGCAGCGTAGGTCCCCACTCGACAGTTTACACAGATACGCAGTATTTT,CASSVGPHSTVYTDTQYF,TRBJ2-3,.,.,TRBV9
TGTGCCTGGAGCTCGAAGCGGGGCACAGATACGCAGTATTTT,CAWSSKRGTDTQYF,TRBJ2-3,.,.,TRBV30
TGTGCCAGCCAAATACGAACCCCGACAGGCGAGCAGTACTTC,CASQIRTPTGEQYF,TRBJ2-7,.,.,TRBV5-8
TGTGCCAGCAGTGAAGGGGGCGCAGAAAATTCACCCCTCCACTTT,CASSEGGAENSPLHF,TRBJ1-6,few,.,TRBV2
TGTGCCAGCAGCGACTACGGGACAGGGGACGAGCAGTACTTC,CASSDYGTGDEQYF,TRBJ2-7,.,TRBD1,TRBV7-9
TGCAGCGTTTTGTGGGGCGCATCGTATGGCTACACCTTC,CSVLWGASYGYTF,TRBJ1-2,.,.,TRBV29-1
TGTGCCAGCAGTCTACGTGGGGGGACTTACGAGCAGTACTTC,CASSLRGGTYEQYF,TRBJ2-7,.,.,TRBV5-6